What follows describes a single T cell receptor beta chain. Its antigen is as yet unknown. Trimming left V 0 bases short and J 2 bases short, with 9 bases between. Germline CDR1 and CDR2: SGDLS and YYNGEE. The CDR3 totals 15 residues. Assay used: immunoSEQ multiplex PCR; TCRdb lists only in-frame clones, some missing. Of some 76,000 clones detected, about 88% appear once; the ten largest clones hold 3.4%. This entry belongs to a study of PD-L1 blockade in urothelial cancer. Study background: The researchers analyzed blood 3 weeks (second dose) and 6 weeks after treatment start.

Overall study findings and caveats: Below-median pretreatment blood TCR clonality was associated with improved progression-free and overall survival.

This receptor was taken from a man between 60 and 75 years old with urothelial cancer. Sequencing was performed on PBMCs, taken around atezolizumab (anti-PD-L1) treatment. J is TRBJ1-3 and V is TRBV9; D unresolved. CDR3 protein: CASSVGGEAGNTIYF. DNA of the CDR3: TGTGCCAGCAGCGTAGGCGGGGAAGCTGGAAACACCATATATTTT. The entire variable domain, with the rest obtained from reference TRBV9 and TRBJ1-3, is as follows: DSGVTQTPKHLITATGQRVTLRCSPRSGDLSVYWYQQSLDQGLQFLIQYYNGEERAKGNILERFSAQQFPDLHSELNLSSLELGDSALYFCASSVGGEAGNTIYFGEGSWLTVV.